This TCR beta chain was profiled in a study of graft-versus-host responses after intestinal transplantation. Study context: Grafts that recipients had were multivisceral, liver-intestinal, or isolated intestinal transplants. Findings and limits, study-wide: GvH clones were identified in recipient marrow, with some first appearing in ileum or blood.

Only in-frame clones appear in the TCRdb table, and some are missing; sequencing was by immunoSEQ multiplex PCR. This table holds some 130,000 clones, approximately 95% found once. In regard to this clone: Its antigen is unidentified.

There are 12 residues in the CDR3. V dropped 10 bases and J dropped 9; count of bases not matched to a gene: 9. CDR1 and CDR2 (germline): LNHDA, SQIVND (reference sequence). Sequencing was performed on unstimulated CD8+ T cells sorted from spleen or lymph node cells, taken before intestinal transplant. The receptor was derived from a human donor who received an intestinal transplant. The rearrangement uses TRBV19 and TRBJ2-1, with 7 bases that match TRBD2. The CDR3 sequence is CATKDGGGEQFF. Written as DNA, the CDR3 is TGTGCCACTAAAGACGGCGGGGGTGAGCAGTTCTTC.